This TCR beta chain was recovered during a study of shared clonotypes between healthy human individuals. The germline V gene encodes CDR1 MDHEN and CDR2 SYDVKM. V was pared by 2 bases and J by 0 bases, with 10 bases between. This CDR3 comprises 15 residues. Produced via immunoSEQ multiplex PCR; TCRdb's table is partial and in-frame only. The data contain roughly 700,000 clones, 74% of them seen just once; the ten biggest clones take up more than 1.5%. This clone was seen only a few times. The clonotype comes from a woman between 25 and 40 years old in good health. This chain uses TRBV28 with TRBJ1-1; D remains ambiguous. Sequenced sample: memory CD4+ T cells sorted from blood. Regarding subset: CD45RA-negative fraction. The CDR3 is CASSLANHMNTEAFF. The CDR3 nucleotides are TGTGCCAGCAGTTTAGCAAACCACATGAACACTGAAGCTTTCTTT.